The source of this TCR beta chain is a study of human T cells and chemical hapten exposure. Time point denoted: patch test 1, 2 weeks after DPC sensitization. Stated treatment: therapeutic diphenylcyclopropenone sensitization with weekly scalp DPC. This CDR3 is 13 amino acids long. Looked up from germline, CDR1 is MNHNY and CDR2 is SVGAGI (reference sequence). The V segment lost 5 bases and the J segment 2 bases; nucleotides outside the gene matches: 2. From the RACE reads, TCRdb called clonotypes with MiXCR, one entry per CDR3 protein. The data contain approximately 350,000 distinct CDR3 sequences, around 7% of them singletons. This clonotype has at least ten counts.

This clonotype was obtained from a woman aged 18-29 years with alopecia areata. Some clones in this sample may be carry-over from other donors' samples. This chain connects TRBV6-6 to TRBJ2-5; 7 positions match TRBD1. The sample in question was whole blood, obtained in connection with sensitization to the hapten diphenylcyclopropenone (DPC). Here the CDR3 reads CASSHRGQETQYF. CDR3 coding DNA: TGTGCCAGCAGTCACAGGGGACAAGAGACCCAGTACTTC.